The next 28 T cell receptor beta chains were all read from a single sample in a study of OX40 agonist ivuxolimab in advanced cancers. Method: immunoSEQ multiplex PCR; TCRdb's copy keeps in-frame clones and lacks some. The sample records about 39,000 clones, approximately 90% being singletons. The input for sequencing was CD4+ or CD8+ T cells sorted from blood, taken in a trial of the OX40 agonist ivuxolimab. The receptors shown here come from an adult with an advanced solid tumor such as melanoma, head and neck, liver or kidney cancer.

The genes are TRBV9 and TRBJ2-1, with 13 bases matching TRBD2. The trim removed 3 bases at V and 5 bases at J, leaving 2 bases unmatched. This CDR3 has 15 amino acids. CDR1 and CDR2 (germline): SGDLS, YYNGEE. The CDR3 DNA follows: TGTGCCAGCAGCGCCGGGACTAGCGGGAACAATGAGCAGTTCTTC. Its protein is CASSAGTSGNNEQFF.

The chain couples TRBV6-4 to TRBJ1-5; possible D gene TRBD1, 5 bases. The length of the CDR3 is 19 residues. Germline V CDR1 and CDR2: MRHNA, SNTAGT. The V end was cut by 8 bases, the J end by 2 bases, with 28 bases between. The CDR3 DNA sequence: TGTGCCAGCCCCGGGGGACTCCCCCCAGTGACTTTTTGCAATCAGCCCCAGCATTTT. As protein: CASPGGLPPVTFCNQPQHF.

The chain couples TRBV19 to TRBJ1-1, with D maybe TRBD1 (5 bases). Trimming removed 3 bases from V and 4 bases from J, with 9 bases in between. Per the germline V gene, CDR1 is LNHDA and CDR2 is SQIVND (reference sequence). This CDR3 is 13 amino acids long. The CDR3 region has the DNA TGTGCCAGTAGTATTGGGACCGTCACTGAAGCTTTCTTT. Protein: CASSIGTVTEAFF.

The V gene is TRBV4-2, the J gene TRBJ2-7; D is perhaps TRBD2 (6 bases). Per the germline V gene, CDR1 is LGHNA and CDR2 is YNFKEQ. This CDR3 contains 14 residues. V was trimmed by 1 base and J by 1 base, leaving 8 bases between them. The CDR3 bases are TGTGCCAGCAGCCAAGGAGGAGGGTCCTACGAGCAGTACTTC. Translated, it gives CASSQGGGSYEQYF.

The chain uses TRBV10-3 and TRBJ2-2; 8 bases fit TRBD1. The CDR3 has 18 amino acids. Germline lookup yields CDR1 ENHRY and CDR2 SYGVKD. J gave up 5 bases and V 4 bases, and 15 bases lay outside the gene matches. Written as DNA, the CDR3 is TGTGCCATCAGTGGAGTCTTTGGACAGGGTCCTTCTACCGGGGAGCTGTTTTTT. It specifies CAISGVFGQGPSTGELFF.

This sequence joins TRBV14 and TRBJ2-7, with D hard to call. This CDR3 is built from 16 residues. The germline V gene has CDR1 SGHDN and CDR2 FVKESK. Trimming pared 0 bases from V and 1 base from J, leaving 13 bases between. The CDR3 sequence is CASSQEFPTESYEQYF. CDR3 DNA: TGTGCCAGCAGCCAAGAGTTCCCTACGGAGTCCTACGAGCAGTACTTC.

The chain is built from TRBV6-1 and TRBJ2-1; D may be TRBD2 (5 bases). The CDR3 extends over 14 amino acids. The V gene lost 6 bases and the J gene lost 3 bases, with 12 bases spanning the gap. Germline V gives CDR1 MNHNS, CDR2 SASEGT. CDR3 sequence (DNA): TGTGCCAGCAGATGGGATAGCGTCTACAATGAGCAGTTCTTC. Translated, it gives CASRWDSVYNEQFF.

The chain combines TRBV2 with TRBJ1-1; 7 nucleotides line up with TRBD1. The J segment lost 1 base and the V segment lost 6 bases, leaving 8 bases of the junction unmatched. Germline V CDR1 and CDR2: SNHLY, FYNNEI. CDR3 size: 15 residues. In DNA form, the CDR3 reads TGTGCCAGCAGGAAATCGACAGGGTGGAACACTGAAGCTTTCTTT. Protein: CASRKSTGWNTEAFF.

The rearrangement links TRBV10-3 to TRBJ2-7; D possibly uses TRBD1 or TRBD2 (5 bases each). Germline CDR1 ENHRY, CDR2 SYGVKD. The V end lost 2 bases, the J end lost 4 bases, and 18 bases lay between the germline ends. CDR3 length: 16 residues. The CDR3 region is CAISEPGSGAKYEQYF. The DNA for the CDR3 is TGTGCCATCAGTGAGCCGGGTTCCGGGGCGAAGTACGAGCAGTACTTC.

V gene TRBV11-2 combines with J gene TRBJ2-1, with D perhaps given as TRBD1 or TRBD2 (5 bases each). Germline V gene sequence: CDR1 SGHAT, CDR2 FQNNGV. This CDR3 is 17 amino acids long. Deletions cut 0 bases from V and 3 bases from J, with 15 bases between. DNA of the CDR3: TGTGCCAGCAGCTTAGATCACCCCGGGGCGGGCTACAATGAGCAGTTCTTC. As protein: CASSLDHPGAGYNEQFF.

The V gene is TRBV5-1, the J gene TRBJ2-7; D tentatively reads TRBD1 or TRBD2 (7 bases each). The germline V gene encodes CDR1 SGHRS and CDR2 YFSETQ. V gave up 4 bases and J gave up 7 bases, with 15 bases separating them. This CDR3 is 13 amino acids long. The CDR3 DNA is TGCGCCAGCAGCACCTACAGGGGAGGGGAGCAGTACTTC. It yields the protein CASSTYRGGEQYF. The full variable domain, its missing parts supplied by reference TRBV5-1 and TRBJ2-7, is KAGVTQTPRYLIKTRGQQVTLSCSPISGHRSVSWYQQTPGQGLQFLFEYFSETQRNKGNFPGRFSGRQFSNSRSEMNVSTLELGDSALYLCASSTYRGGEQYFGPGTRLTVT.

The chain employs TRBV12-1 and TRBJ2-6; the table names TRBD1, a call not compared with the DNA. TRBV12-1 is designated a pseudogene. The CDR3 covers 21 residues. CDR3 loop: CASSFDVGNRGFDSGANVLTF. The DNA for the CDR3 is TGTGCCAGCAGCTTTGATGTGGGAAACAGGGGTTTTGACTCTGGGGCCAACGTCCTGACTTTC.

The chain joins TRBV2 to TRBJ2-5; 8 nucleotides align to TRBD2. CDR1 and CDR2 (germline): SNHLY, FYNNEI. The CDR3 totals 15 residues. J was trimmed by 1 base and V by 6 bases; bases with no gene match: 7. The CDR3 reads CASRKSGSFQETQYF. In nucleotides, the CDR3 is TGTGCCAGCAGAAAAAGCGGGAGCTTCCAAGAGACCCAGTACTTC.

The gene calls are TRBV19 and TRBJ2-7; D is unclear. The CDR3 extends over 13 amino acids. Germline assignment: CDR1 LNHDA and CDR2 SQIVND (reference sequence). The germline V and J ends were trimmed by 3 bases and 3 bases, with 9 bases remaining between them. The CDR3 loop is CASSIYTNYEQYF. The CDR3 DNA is TGTGCCAGTAGTATCTACACTAACTACGAGCAGTACTTC.

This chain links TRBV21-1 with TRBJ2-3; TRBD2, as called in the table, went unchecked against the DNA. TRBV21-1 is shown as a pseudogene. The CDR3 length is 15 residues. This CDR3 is CANPRSGRVPDTQYF. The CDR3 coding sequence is TGTGCCAACCCCCGTAGCGGGAGGGTTCCAGATACGCAGTATTTT.

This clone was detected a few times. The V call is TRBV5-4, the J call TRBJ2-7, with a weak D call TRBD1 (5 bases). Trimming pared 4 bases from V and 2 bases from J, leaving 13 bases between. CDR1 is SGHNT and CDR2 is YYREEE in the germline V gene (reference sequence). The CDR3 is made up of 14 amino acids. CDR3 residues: CASSTDKKTYEQYF. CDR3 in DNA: TGTGCCAGCAGCACGGACAAAAAGACCTACGAGCAGTACTTC.

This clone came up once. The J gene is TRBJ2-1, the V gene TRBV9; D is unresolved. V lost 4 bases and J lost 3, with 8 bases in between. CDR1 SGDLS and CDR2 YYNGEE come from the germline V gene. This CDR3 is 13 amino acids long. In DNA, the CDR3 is TGTGCCAGCAGCCACGGCTTCTACAATGAGCAGTTCTTC. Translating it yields CASSHGFYNEQFF.

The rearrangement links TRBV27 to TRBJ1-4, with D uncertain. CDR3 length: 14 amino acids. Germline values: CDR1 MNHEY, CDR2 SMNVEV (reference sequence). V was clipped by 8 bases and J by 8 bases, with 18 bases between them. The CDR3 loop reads CASGIGGLGEKLFF. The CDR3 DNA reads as TGTGCCAGCGGCATTGGAGGACTCGGAGAAAAACTGTTTTTT.

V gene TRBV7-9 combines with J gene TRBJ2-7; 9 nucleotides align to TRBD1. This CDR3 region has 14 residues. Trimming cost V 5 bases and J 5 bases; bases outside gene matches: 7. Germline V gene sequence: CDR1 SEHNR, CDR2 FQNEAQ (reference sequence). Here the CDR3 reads CASSPGQGGNEQYF. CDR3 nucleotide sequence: TGTGCCAGCAGCCCGGGACAGGGAGGCAACGAGCAGTACTTC.

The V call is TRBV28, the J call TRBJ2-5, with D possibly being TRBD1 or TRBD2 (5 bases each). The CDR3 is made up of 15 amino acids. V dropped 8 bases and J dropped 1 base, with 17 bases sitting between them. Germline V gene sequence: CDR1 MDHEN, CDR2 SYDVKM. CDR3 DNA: TGTGCCAGCCACCTGGGGCGGGTCATCCAAGAGACCCAGTACTTC. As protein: CASHLGRVIQETQYF.

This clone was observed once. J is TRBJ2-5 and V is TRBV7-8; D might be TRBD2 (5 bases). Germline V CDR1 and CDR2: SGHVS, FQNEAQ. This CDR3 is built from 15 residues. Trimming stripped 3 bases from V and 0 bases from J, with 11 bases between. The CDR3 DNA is TGTGCCAGCAGCTTGTCTCTGCGGGACCAAGAGACCCAGTACTTC. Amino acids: CASSLSLRDQETQYF.

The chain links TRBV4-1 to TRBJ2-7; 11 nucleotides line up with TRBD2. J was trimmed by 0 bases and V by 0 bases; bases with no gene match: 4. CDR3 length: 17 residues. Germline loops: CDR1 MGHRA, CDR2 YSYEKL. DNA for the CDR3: TGCGCCAGCAGCCAAGATCGACTAGCGGGGAACTCCTACGAGCAGTACTTC. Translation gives CASSQDRLAGNSYEQYF.

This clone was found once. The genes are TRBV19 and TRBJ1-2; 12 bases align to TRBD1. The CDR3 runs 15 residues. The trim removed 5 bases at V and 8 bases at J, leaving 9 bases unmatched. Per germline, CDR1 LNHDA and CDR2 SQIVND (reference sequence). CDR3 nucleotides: TGTGCCAGTAGTGCCGGGACAGGGGGCGTTGGGGGCTACACCTTC. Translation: CASSAGTGGVGGYTF. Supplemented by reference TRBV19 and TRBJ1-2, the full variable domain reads DGGITQSPKYLFRKEGQNVTLSCEQNLNHDAMYWYRQDPGQGLRLIYYSQIVNDFQKGDIAEGYSVSREKKESFPLTVTSAQKNPTAFYLCASSAGTGGVGGYTFGSGTRLTVV.

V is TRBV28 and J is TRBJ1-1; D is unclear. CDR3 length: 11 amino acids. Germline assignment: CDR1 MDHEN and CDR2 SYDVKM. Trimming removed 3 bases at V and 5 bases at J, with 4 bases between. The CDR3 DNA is TGTGCCAGCAGTTTTTGGACTGAAGCTTTCTTT. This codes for CASSFWTEAFF.

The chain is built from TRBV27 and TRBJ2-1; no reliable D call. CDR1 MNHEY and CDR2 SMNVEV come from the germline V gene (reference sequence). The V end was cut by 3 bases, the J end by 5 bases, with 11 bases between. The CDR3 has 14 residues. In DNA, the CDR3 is TGTGCCAGCAGTTTGACACGGCCGGACAATGAGCAGTTCTTC. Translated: CASSLTRPDNEQFF.

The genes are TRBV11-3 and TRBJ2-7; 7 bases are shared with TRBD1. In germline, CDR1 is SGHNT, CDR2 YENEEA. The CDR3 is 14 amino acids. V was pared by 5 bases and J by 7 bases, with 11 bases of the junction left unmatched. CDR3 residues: CASSPRTGGGEQYF. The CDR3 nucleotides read TGTGCCAGCAGCCCCCGGACAGGCGGTGGTGAGCAGTACTTC.

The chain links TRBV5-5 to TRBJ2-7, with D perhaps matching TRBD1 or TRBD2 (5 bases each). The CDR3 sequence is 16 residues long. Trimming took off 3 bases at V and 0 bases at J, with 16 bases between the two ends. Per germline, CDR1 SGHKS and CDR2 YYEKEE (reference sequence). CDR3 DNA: TGTGCCAGCAGCTCCTTCGTGGGGGTCAGCTCCTACGAGCAGTACTTC. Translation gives CASSSFVGVSSYEQYF.

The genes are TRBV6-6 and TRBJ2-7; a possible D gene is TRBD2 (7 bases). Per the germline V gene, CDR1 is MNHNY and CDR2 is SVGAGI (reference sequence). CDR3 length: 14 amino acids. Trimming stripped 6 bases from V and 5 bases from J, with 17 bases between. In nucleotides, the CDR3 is TGTGCCAGCAGCATGGAGGGGGGGCGTGACGAGCAGTACTTC. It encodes CASSMEGGRDEQYF.